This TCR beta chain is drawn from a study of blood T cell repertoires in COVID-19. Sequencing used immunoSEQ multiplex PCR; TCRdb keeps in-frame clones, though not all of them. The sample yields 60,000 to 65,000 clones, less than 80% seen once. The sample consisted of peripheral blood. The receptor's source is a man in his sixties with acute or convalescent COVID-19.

Written as DNA, the CDR3 is TGTGCCAGCAGGGACAGGGGGCACCGAAACACCATATATTTT. This encodes CASRDRGHRNTIYF. The chain uses TRBV2 and TRBJ1-3, with 11 positions matching TRBD1. V lost 6 bases to trimming and J lost 5 bases; unmatched junction nucleotides: 3. The CDR3 is 14 amino acids. Germline V lookup: CDR1 SNHLY, CDR2 FYNNEI.